The sequence of this T cell receptor beta chain was determined in a study of blood T cell repertoires in COVID-19. Study-wide context: Acute and convalescent COVID-19 samples came from the United States, Italy and Spain. Sources were T cells, B-cell-depleted T cells, or PBMCs; the material itself was cDNA or gDNA.

The CDR3 length is 14 residues. V dropped 0 bases and J dropped 8; count of bases not matched to a gene: 5. CDR1 and CDR2 (germline): LNHNV, YYDKDF (reference sequence). During active infection, Seattle patients enrolled and were then monitored through disease. As processed by the authors: Reference gene primer amplification gave nucleated cell count estimates. The protocol was immunoSEQ multiplex PCR, while the TCRdb copy is restricted to in-frame clones and leaves out a portion. Clone size and V and J calls were adopted from that table, with D and trimming inferred from the DNA. The data hold fewer than 150,000 clones, with approximately 85% observed a single time.

Material for sequencing was peripheral blood. This chain joins TRBV15 and TRBJ1-2; 8 nucleotides align to TRBD1. The receptor was derived from a woman aged 60-75 years with COVID-19, enrolled during active disease. The CDR3 DNA reads TGTGCCACCAGCAGAGATCGACAGGGGCTGGGCTACACCTTC. Protein: CATSRDRQGLGYTF.